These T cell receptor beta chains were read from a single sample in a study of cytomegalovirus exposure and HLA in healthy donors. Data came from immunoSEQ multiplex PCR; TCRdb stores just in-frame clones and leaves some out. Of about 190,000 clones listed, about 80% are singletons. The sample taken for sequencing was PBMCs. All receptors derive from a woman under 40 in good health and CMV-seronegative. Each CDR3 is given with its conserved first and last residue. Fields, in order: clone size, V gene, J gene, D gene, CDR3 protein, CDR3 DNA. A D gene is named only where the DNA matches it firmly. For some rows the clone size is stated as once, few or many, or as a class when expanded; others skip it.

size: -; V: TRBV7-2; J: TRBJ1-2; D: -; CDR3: CASSLGPQFSLSNYGYTF; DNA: TGTGCCAGCAGCTTAGGGCCGCAATTTTCCCTCTCTAACTATGGCTACACCTTC
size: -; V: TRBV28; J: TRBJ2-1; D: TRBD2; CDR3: CASNSGGGNSEQFF; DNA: TGTGCCAGCAATTCGGGGGGTGGTAACAGTGAGCAGTTCTTC
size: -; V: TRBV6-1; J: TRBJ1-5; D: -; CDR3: CASRSHLLNQPQHF; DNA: TGTGCCAGCAGGAGCCACCTGCTGAATCAGCCCCAGCATTTT
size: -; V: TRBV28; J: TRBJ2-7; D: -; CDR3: CASSHPGSGAYEQYF; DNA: TGTGCCAGCAGCCACCCGGGCAGCGGAGCCTACGAGCAGTACTTC
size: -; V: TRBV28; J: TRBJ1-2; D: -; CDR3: CASKKEDSVYGYTF; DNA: TGTGCCAGCAAAAAAGAGGACAGTGTCTATGGCTACACCTTC
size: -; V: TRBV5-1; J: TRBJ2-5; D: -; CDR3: CASSLANQETQYF; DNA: TGCGCCAGCAGCTTGGCCAACCAAGAGACCCAGTACTTC
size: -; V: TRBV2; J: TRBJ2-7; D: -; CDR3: CASTGSGGYEQYF; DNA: TGTGCCAGCACAGGTAGCGGAGGGTACGAGCAGTACTTC
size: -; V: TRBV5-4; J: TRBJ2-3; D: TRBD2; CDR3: CASSLGGDGDTQYF; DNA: TGTGCCAGCAGCCTCGGGGGGGACGGGGATACGCAGTATTTT
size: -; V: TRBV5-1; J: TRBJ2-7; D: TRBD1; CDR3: CASSPARGSYEQYF; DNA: TGCGCCAGCAGCCCCGCCAGGGGGTCATACGAGCAGTACTTC
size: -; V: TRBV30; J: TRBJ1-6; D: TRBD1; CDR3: CAWTPGGSSPLHF; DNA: TGTGCCTGGACTCCAGGGGGCAGTTCACCCCTCCACTTT
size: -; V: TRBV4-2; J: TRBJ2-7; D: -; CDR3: CASSQGGFEGQYF; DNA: TGTGCCAGCAGCCAAGGGGGATTCGAGGGGCAGTACTTC
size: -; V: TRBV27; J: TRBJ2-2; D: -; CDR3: CASSLSGGTGELFF; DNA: TGTGCCAGCAGTTTATCGGGGGGCACCGGGGAGCTGTTTTTT
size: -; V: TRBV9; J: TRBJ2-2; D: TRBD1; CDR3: CASSVTGTANTGELFF; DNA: TGTGCCAGCAGCGTAACCGGGACAGCGAACACCGGGGAGCTGTTTTTT
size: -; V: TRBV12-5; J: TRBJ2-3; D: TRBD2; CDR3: CASGLYGGLAESDTQYF; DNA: TGTGCTAGTGGTTTGTACGGGGGACTAGCGGAATCAGATACGCAGTATTTT
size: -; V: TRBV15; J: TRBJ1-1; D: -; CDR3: CATSREEGPGNEAFF; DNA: TGTGCCACCAGCAGAGAAGAGGGTCCGGGTAATGAAGCTTTCTTT
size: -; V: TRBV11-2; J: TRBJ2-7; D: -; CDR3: CASSLEYEIPYEQYF; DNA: TGTGCCAGCAGCTTAGAATACGAGATTCCCTACGAGCAGTACTTC
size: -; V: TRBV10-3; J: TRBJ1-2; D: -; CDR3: CAISEGQNYGYTF; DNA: TGTGCCATCAGTGAGGGACAGAACTATGGCTACACCTTC
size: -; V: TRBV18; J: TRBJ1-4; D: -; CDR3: CASSPQGEGEKLFF; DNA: TGTGCCAGCTCACCACAGGGCGAGGGTGAAAAACTGTTTTTT
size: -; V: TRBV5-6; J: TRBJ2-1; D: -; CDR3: CASSRGPGDEFF; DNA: TGTGCCAGCAGCCGAGGTCCGGGAGACGAGTTCTTC
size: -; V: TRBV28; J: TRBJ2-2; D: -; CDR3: CASRKRAGELFF; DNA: TGTGCCAGCAGGAAGCGGGCCGGGGAGCTGTTTTTT
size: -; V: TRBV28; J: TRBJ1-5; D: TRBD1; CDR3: CASSLYGTGSFLSNQPQHF; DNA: TGTGCCAGCAGTTTATACGGGACAGGGTCTTTTTTAAGCAATCAGCCCCAGCATTTT
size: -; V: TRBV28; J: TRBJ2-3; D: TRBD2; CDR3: CASRRTSGFTVDTQYF; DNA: TGTGCAAGCCGTCGGACTAGCGGGTTCACCGTAGATACGCAGTATTTT
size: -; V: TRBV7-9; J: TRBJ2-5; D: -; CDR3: CSSSLADFLGDF; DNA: TGTTCCAGCAGCTTAGCGGATTTTTTAGGGGACTTC
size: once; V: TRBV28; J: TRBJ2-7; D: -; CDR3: CASSLRQGGLYEQYF; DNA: TGTGCCAGCAGTTTGCGGCAGGGAGGTCTCTACGAGCAGTACTTC
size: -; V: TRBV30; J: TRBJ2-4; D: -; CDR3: CAWSRRGLAKNSQYF; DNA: TGTGCCTGGAGTCGGCGGGGCCTAGCCAAAAACAGTCAGTACTTC
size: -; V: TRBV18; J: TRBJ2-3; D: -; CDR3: CASSPPDYNTDTQYF; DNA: TGTGCCAGCTCACCACCGGACTACAACACAGATACGCAGTATTTT
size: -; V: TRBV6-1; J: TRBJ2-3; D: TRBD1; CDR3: CASSGTGGRTDTQYF; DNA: TGTGCCAGCAGTGGGACAGGGGGCCGCACAGATACGCAGTATTTT
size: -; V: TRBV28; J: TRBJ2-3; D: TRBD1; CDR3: CASRGTATDTQYF; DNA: TGTGCCAGCAGGGGGACAGCCACAGATACGCAGTATTTT